These T cell receptor beta chains were read from a single sample in a study of response to subunit inactivated influenza vaccine. TCRdb analysed the RT-PCR reads with MiXCR anew, one entry per CDR3 protein. The sample has about 310,000 distinct CDR3 sequences, roughly 22% seen once. The sequencing used PBMCs from blood, collected less than 22 months after vaccination. The receptors stem from a man aged 50 to 69 who received an inactivated influenza vaccine. The CDR3 runs from the conserved cysteine through the conserved F or W. The order of the fields is J gene, D gene, V gene, clone size, CDR3 DNA, CDR3 protein. A D gene is named only where the DNA matches it firmly. Part of the rows lack a size; the others show once, few, many or a class for expanded clones.

j_gene: TRBJ1-1
d_gene: NA
v_gene: TRBV6-5
abundance: few
CDR3nt: TGTGCCAGCAAGTTCGACAGGTATAGCACTGAAGCTTTCTTT
CDR3aa: CASKFDRYSTEAFF

j_gene: TRBJ1-5
d_gene: NA
v_gene: TRBV12-3/TRBV12-4
abundance: NA
CDR3nt: TGTGCCAGCAGTCCTGACGGGGGTCGGAATCAGCCCCAGCATTTT
CDR3aa: CASSPDGGRNQPQHF

j_gene: TRBJ2-1
d_gene: NA
v_gene: TRBV12-3/TRBV12-4
abundance: NA
CDR3nt: TGTGCCAGCAGTGCCCTGGTAGGGAATGAGCAGTTCTTC
CDR3aa: CASSALVGNEQFF

j_gene: TRBJ1-2
d_gene: NA
v_gene: TRBV15
abundance: many
CDR3nt: TGTGCCACCAGCAGAGATCGGCTGGGTGGCTACACCTTC
CDR3aa: CATSRDRLGGYTF

j_gene: TRBJ1-5
d_gene: NA
v_gene: TRBV20-1
abundance: many
CDR3nt: TGCAGTGCTAGAGATTATTCAGGTAGCAATCAGCCCCAGCATTTT
CDR3aa: CSARDYSGSNQPQHF

j_gene: TRBJ2-5
d_gene: TRBD2
v_gene: TRBV4-1
abundance: NA
CDR3nt: TGCGCCAGCAGCCAAGTCTGGCATAGCGGGGGGGCCGGAGGGATAGAGACCCAGTACTTC
CDR3aa: CASSQVWHSGGAGGIETQYF

j_gene: TRBJ1-2
d_gene: NA
v_gene: TRBV5-1
abundance: NA
CDR3nt: TGCGCCAGCAGCGACGGCTCGTCACAGGGCTATGGCTACACCTTC
CDR3aa: CASSDGSSQGYGYTF

j_gene: TRBJ2-5
d_gene: NA
v_gene: TRBV9
abundance: NA
CDR3nt: TGTGCCAGCAGCACGGCCGGGTCCGCGGGAGAGACCCAGTACTTC
CDR3aa: CASSTAGSAGETQYF

j_gene: TRBJ1-6
d_gene: NA
v_gene: TRBV9
abundance: many
CDR3nt: TGTGCCAGCAGCCCTCGTTGGGAGGCGAATTCACCCCTCCACTTT
CDR3aa: CASSPRWEANSPLHF

j_gene: TRBJ2-3
d_gene: NA
v_gene: TRBV15
abundance: NA
CDR3nt: TGTGCCACCAGCAGAGATGTGCGACGGACTAGCACAGATACGCAGTATTTT
CDR3aa: CATSRDVRRTSTDTQYF

j_gene: TRBJ2-1
d_gene: NA
v_gene: TRBV20-1
abundance: NA
CDR3nt: TGCAGTGCGAACCGACGAGGGGGGGGCCGGTCTGAGCAGTTCTTC
CDR3aa: CSANRRGGGRSEQFF

j_gene: TRBJ1-1
d_gene: NA
v_gene: TRBV3-1
abundance: NA
CDR3nt: TGTGCCAGCAGCCAAGAGGGTAGGGTGGCACGGACTGAAGCTTTCTTT
CDR3aa: CASSQEGRVARTEAFF

j_gene: TRBJ2-7
d_gene: TRBD2
v_gene: TRBV15
abundance: NA
CDR3nt: TGTGCCACCAGCAGTAGTTGGCTAGCGGGAGTTTACGAGCAGTACTTC
CDR3aa: CATSSSWLAGVYEQYF

j_gene: TRBJ1-4
d_gene: NA
v_gene: TRBV25-1
abundance: few
CDR3nt: TGTGCCAGCAGTGAATTTGGGCCTAATGAAAAACTGTTTTTT
CDR3aa: CASSEFGPNEKLFF

j_gene: TRBJ1-4
d_gene: TRBD1
v_gene: TRBV7-9
abundance: NA
CDR3nt: TGTGCCAGCAGCGCGGTGGTAGGGGGCAGGGAAAAACTGTTTTTT
CDR3aa: CASSAVVGGREKLFF

j_gene: TRBJ1-1
d_gene: NA
v_gene: TRBV18
abundance: few
CDR3nt: TGTGCCAGCTCACCACGGACCACCATGAACACTGAAGCTTTCTTT
CDR3aa: CASSPRTTMNTEAFF

j_gene: TRBJ1-6
d_gene: NA
v_gene: TRBV27
abundance: many
CDR3nt: TGTGCCAGCAGTTTATGGGGCGGGGCAGTTAATTCACCCCTCCACTTT
CDR3aa: CASSLWGGAVNSPLHF

j_gene: TRBJ2-1
d_gene: NA
v_gene: TRBV15
abundance: few
CDR3nt: TGTGCCACCAGCAGAGATCAGTCGGGTTCCTACAATGAGCAGTTCTTC
CDR3aa: CATSRDQSGSYNEQFF

j_gene: TRBJ1-4
d_gene: NA
v_gene: TRBV12-3/TRBV12-4
abundance: few
CDR3nt: TGTGCCAGCAGTCCCCGTTCGGGCAGCTCTAATGAAAAACTGTTTTTT
CDR3aa: CASSPRSGSSNEKLFF

j_gene: TRBJ1-2
d_gene: TRBD1
v_gene: TRBV29-1
abundance: many
CDR3nt: TGCAGCGTTGAACAGGGGGCGGGCTATGGCTACACCTTC
CDR3aa: CSVEQGAGYGYTF